These T cell receptor beta chains were read from a single sample in a study of tumor-infiltrating lymphocytes in oesophageal squamous cell carcinoma. TCRdb processed the PCR reads anew with MiXCR; each CDR3 protein has one entry. The data show 9,500 to 15,000 distinct CDR3 sequences, about 50% seen once. What was sequenced was esophageal tumor tissue. The receptors come from a female donor with esophageal squamous cell carcinoma. CDR3s include the opening cysteine and the closing phenylalanine or tryptophan. A D gene is named only where the DNA matches it firmly. Size values are once, few and many counts, or a class for expanded clones, and some rows have none.

j_call	v_call	clone_size	d_call	cdr3_aa	cdr3_nt
TRBJ2-3	TRBV6-1	many	.	CASSSTDTQYF	TGTGCCAGCAGTTCAACAGATACGCAGTATTTT
TRBJ2-5	TRBV24-1	.	.	CATSPSGSQETQYF	TGTGCCACCAGCCCATCAGGGTCCCAAGAGACCCAGTACTTC
TRBJ2-7	TRBV6-6	.	TRBD1	CASSYSLDRTYEQYF	TGTGCCAGCAGTTACTCTCTGGACAGGACCTACGAGCAGTACTTC
TRBJ2-1	TRBV7-2	.	.	CASSSTLVRQFF	TGTGCCAGCAGCTCCACGTTAGTTCGGCAGTTCTTC
TRBJ2-5	TRBV15	.	.	CATRGQLLGEQYF	TGTGCCACCAGGGGACAACTCCTAGGTGAGCAGTACTTC
TRBJ1-1	TRBV12-3/TRBV12-4	medium-sized	.	CASSHRYQKNTEAFF	TGTGCCAGCAGCCACAGATATCAGAAGAACACTGAAGCTTTCTTT
TRBJ2-1	TRBV7-1	.	.	CASSYRVRGSPLHF	TGTGCCAGCAGCTACAGGGTTCGGGGGTCACCCCTCCACTTC
TRBJ1-5	TRBV6-6	.	.	CASRATDGSNQPQHF	TGTGCCAGCAGAGCGACAGATGGGAGCAATCAGCCCCAGCATTTT
TRBJ1-6	TRBV7-2	.	.	CASSPQGTNNSPLHF	TGTGCCAGCAGCCCCCAGGGTACCAATAATTCACCCCTCCACTTT
TRBJ2-2	TRBV5-1	.	TRBD2	CASSSDSGRVSGELFF	TGCGCCAGCAGCTCGGATAGCGGGAGGGTTTCCGGGGAGCTGTTTTTT
TRBJ2-1	TRBV5-5	few	TRBD2	CASSLTSGSGEQFF	TGTGCCAGCAGCTTGACTAGCGGGAGCGGTGAGCAGTTCTTC
TRBJ2-1	TRBV7-9	few	.	CASSLDGASYNEQFF	TGTGCCAGCAGCTTAGACGGAGCCTCCTACAATGAGCAGTTCTTC
TRBJ2-5	TRBV3-1	.	TRBD2	CASSQVAGGYNEQYF	TGTGCCAGCAGCCAAGTAGCGGGAGGGTACAATGAGCAGTACTTC
TRBJ2-5	TRBV6-4	.	TRBD1	CASSRDRGETQYF	TGTGCCAGCAGTAGGGACAGAGGCGAGACCCAGTACTTC
TRBJ2-4	TRBV5-6	.	.	CASSSRDVRSIQYF	TGTGCCAGCAGCTCCCGGGACGTACGTAGCATTCAGTACTTC
TRBJ1-1	TRBV7-2	medium-sized	.	CASSLGRTEAFF	TGTGCCAGCAGCTTGGGGCGCACTGAAGCTTTCTTT
TRBJ1-1	TRBV5-4	.	.	CASSQQGLNTEAFF	TGTGCCAGCAGCCAACAGGGTCTGAACACTGAAGCTTTCTTT
TRBJ2-1	TRBV7-3	.	TRBD2	CASSLGLAGVYNEQFF	TGTGCCAGCAGCTTAGGACTAGCGGGAGTGTACAATGAGCAGTTCTTC
TRBJ2-7	TRBV7-2	.	.	CASSSEVARNEQYF	TGTGCCAGCAGTTCAGAAGTCGCCCGTAACGAGCAGTACTTC
TRBJ2-7	TRBV11-2	.	.	CASSLVRGSSYEQYF	TGTGCCAGCAGCTTAGTTCGAGGGAGTAGCTACGAGCAGTACTTC
TRBJ2-1	TRBV12-3/TRBV12-4	.	TRBD2	CASRPSSGEYNEQFF	TGTGCCAGCAGGCCCTCTAGCGGGGAGTACAATGAGCAGTTCTTC
TRBJ2-1	TRBV10-2	.	.	CASSEPDYNEQFF	TGCGCCAGCAGTGAACCGGATTACAATGAGCAGTTCTTC
TRBJ1-2	TRBV6-1	many	.	CASSPPGIRGYGYTF	TGTGCCAGCAGTCCCCCCGGAATCAGAGGCTATGGCTACACCTTC
TRBJ2-7	TRBV6-8	.	TRBD1	CASSSRGGASYEQYF	TGTGCCAGCAGTTCTCGAGGGGGCGCCTCCTACGAGCAGTACTTC
TRBJ2-3	TRBV7-2	.	.	CASSSFTDTQYF	TGTGCCAGCAGCTCATTCACAGATACGCAGTATTTT
TRBJ2-7	TRBV5-6	many	.	CASSLKNNNSPLHF	TGTGCCAGCAGCTTGAAGAATAATAATTCACCCCTCCACTTC
TRBJ2-7	TRBV6-9	.	TRBD1	CASSHGTGGKAGVSYEQYF	TGTGCCAGCAGTCATGGGACAGGGGGCAAAGCGGGCGTGTCCTACGAGCAGTACTTC
TRBJ2-5	TRBV7-2	.	.	CASTKPRGQETQYF	TGTGCCAGCACAAAGCCGCGGGGACAAGAGACCCAGTACTTC
TRBJ2-1	TRBV7-2	few	.	CASSFSTWAGNEQFF	TGTGCCAGCAGTTTCTCAACATGGGCCGGGAATGAGCAGTTCTTC
TRBJ2-1	TRBV7-8	.	.	CASSSTYNEQFF	TGTGCCAGCAGCTCGACCTACAATGAGCAGTTCTTC
TRBJ1-2	TRBV7-7	.	.	CASSSTGNKMGGYTF	TGTGCCAGCAGCTCGACAGGCAACAAGATGGGGGGCTACACCTTC
TRBJ2-1	TRBV7-3	few	.	CASSLNYGNEQFF	TGTGCCAGCAGCTTAAATTATGGGAATGAGCAGTTCTTC
TRBJ2-1	TRBV7-9	.	TRBD2	CASSSSLAGDAYNEQFF	TGTGCCAGCAGCTCCTCATTAGCGGGAGATGCCTACAATGAGCAGTTCTTC
TRBJ2-3	TRBV20-1	few	TRBD2	CSAVDLTSGRGTDTQYF	TGCAGTGCTGTAGACCTGACTAGCGGGAGGGGGACAGATACGCAGTATTTT
TRBJ2-6	TRBV28	few	.	CASSELTSGANVLTF	TGTGCCAGCAGCGAACTGACCTCTGGGGCCAACGTCCTGACTTTC
TRBJ2-5	TRBV7-3	many	.	CASSLTPQGGEQYF	TGTGCCAGCAGCTTAACGCCCCAGGGGGGTGAGCAGTACTTC
TRBJ2-7	TRBV5-1	many	.	CASSSGDSDHEQYF	TGCGCCAGCAGCTCGGGGGACTCCGACCACGAGCAGTACTTC
TRBJ2-7	TRBV7-6	.	TRBD1	CASSLGTVNYEQYF	TGTGCCAGCAGCCTCGGGACAGTGAATTACGAGCAGTACTTC
TRBJ2-3	TRBV10-1	.	.	CASSAGSMRGDTQYF	TGCGCCAGCAGTGCGGGGTCAATGAGGGGGGATACGCAGTATTTT
TRBJ2-7	TRBV28	medium-sized	.	CASSFGDFDSEQYF	TGTGCCAGCAGTTTTGGAGATTTTGACTCCGAGCAGTACTTC
TRBJ2-7	TRBV7-2	medium-sized	.	CASSLAGVGEQYF	TGTGCCAGCAGCTTAGCGGGGGTGGGTGAGCAGTACTTC
TRBJ2-1	TRBV28	.	TRBD2	CASRVLAGFYNEQFF	TGTGCCAGCAGAGTGTTAGCGGGATTCTACAATGAGCAGTTCTTC
TRBJ2-3	TRBV7-3	.	.	CASSLIASPDTQYF	TGTGCCAGCAGCTTAATCGCTAGCCCAGATACGCAGTATTTT
TRBJ2-5	TRBV7-2	.	.	CASSTQGLNEETQYF	TGTGCCAGCAGTACCCAGGGTCTGAATGAAGAGACCCAGTACTTC
TRBJ2-4	TRBV7-8	.	.	CASSTEDQNIQYF	TGTGCCAGCAGCACCGAGGACCAAAACATTCAGTACTTC
TRBJ2-5	TRBV25-1	.	.	CASSLLSGETQYF	TGTGCCAGCAGTTTACTCTCGGGCGAGACCCAGTACTTC
TRBJ2-1	TRBV27	many	.	CASSGESNEQFF	TGTGCCAGCAGTGGGGAGAGCAATGAGCAGTTCTTC
TRBJ1-4	TRBV7-3	.	.	CASSPRGNEKLFF	TGTGCCAGCAGCCCACGGGGTAATGAAAAACTGTTTTTT
TRBJ2-7	TRBV7-2	.	.	CASSRTGSYEQYF	TGTGCCAGCAGCCGTACAGGCTCCTACGAGCAGTACTTC
TRBJ2-7	TRBV7-2	.	TRBD2	CASRFSSGRPNNEQYF	TGTGCCAGCAGGTTCTCTAGCGGGAGGCCGAACAATGAGCAGTACTTC
TRBJ1-1	TRBV27	once	.	CASSLNGLNTEAFF	TGTGCCAGCAGTTTAAACGGCTTGAACACTGAAGCTTTCTTT
TRBJ2-4	TRBV12-5	.	TRBD1	CASGLQNRGRVRQYF	TGTGCTAGTGGTTTGCAGAACAGGGGGCGTGTTAGGCAGTACTTC
TRBJ2-7	TRBV5-3	once	.	CASSLVSDYEQYF	TGTGCCAGCAGCTTGGTCTCAGACTACGAGCAGTACTTC